The rows below give T cell receptor beta chains drawn from one sample of a study of T-cell memory formation after mild COVID-19. TCRdb called the 5' RACE reads again in MiXCR, with one record for every CDR3 protein. The data show around 250,000 distinct CDR3 sequences, with roughly 14% seen just once and 2.1% held by the top ten. Sequenced sample: PBMCs or a T cell subset sorted from them (not recorded which). These receptors came from an adult woman who had mild COVID-19 (a few samples of this study predate the infection). Cell type and time point are not known. Each CDR3 is given with its conserved first and last residue. The D gene is left open where the match is weak. Clone sizes are given selectively: once, few, many, or a class where the clone is expanded.

TRBV20-1	NA	NA	TRBJ2-7	TGCAGTGCTAGCCTGGGCGAGCAGTACTTC	CSASLGEQYF
TRBV5-1	many	NA	TRBJ2-1	TGCGCCAGCAGCCTGAGGGGTGATGAGCAGTTCTTC	CASSLRGDEQFF
TRBV24-1	NA	TRBD2	TRBJ2-1	TGTGCCACCAGTGATCTAGCGGGGGGGCCGGATGAGCAGTTCTTC	CATSDLAGGPDEQFF
TRBV7-9	NA	NA	TRBJ1-2	TGTGCCAGCAGCTTGAACAGTGCCAACTATGGCTACACCTTC	CASSLNSANYGYTF
TRBV7-9	NA	TRBD2	TRBJ2-2	TGTGCCGGCCATAGCGGGCCGAACACCGGGGAGCTGTTTTTT	CAGHSGPNTGELFF
TRBV12-3/TRBV12-4	many	TRBD1	TRBJ1-3	TGTGCCAGCAGCTTGGGACAGGGCGGCTCTGGAAACACCATATATTTT	CASSLGQGGSGNTIYF
TRBV7-2	few	NA	TRBJ2-5	TGTGCCAGCAGCCCCGGGACGGAAGAGACCCAGTACTTC	CASSPGTEETQYF
TRBV7-9	few	TRBD1	TRBJ2-7	TGTGCCAGCAGCTACTCCGGGACAGGGGGTCGGGAGCAGTACTTC	CASSYSGTGGREQYF
TRBV27	NA	TRBD2	TRBJ2-7	TGTGCCAGCAGTGGGACTAGCGGGGGACTTTCTACGAGGCAGTACTTC	CASSGTSGGLSTRQYF
TRBV5-1	NA	TRBD1	TRBJ1-5	TGCGCCAGCAGCCTGATCGGGACAGGAGATCAGCCCCAGCATTTT	CASSLIGTGDQPQHF
TRBV11-2	few	TRBD1	TRBJ1-5	TGTGCCAGCAGCCAACTACGGACAGGACCCAATCAGCCCCAGCATTTT	CASSQLRTGPNQPQHF
TRBV11-2	NA	TRBD2	TRBJ2-3	TGTGCCAGCAGCCCAATAGCGGGGGGGCACACAGATACGCAGTATTTT	CASSPIAGGHTDTQYF
TRBV5-5	few	NA	TRBJ2-6	TGTGCCAGCAGCTTGGAGTCGGGACTTCGCTCTGGGGCCAACGTCCTGACTTTC	CASSLESGLRSGANVLTF
TRBV12-5	once	NA	TRBJ2-5	TGTGCTAGTGGTTTGAGCAGGGCGGGAGAGACCCAGTACTTC	CASGLSRAGETQYF
TRBV12-3/TRBV12-4	few	NA	TRBJ2-7	TGTGCCAGCTGCGCCGCAGGGGTTTGCTCCTACGAGCAGTACTTC	CASCAAGVCSYEQYF
TRBV7-2	few	TRBD2	TRBJ2-3	TGTGCCAGCAGCCCAATGGGACTAGCGGGGGGGCGAGCAGATACGCAGTATTTT	CASSPMGLAGGRADTQYF
TRBV4-2	many	TRBD2	TRBJ2-5	TGTGCCAGCAGCCAAGCGGTAGCGGGCCTACAAGAGACCCAGTACTTC	CASSQAVAGLQETQYF
TRBV5-1	few	NA	TRBJ2-1	TGCGCCAGCAGCTGGACTACCAAAAACAATGAGCAGTTCTTC	CASSWTTKNNEQFF
TRBV4-1	many	TRBD2	TRBJ2-3	TGCGCCAGCAGCCCCTACGGGACTAGCGGAAGCACAGATACGCAGTATTTT	CASSPYGTSGSTDTQYF
TRBV20-1	NA	NA	TRBJ1-4	TGCAGTGCTGCCCAGAATGAGGGAGATGAAAAACTGTTTTTT	CSAAQNEGDEKLFF
TRBV20-1	NA	NA	TRBJ2-6	TGCAGTGCTAGACAGGGACCTGGGGCCAACGTCCTGACTTTC	CSARQGPGANVLTF
TRBV7-2	few	TRBD2	TRBJ2-1	TGTGCCAGCAGCTTGCAGGGACTAGCGTACTTCTTC	CASSLQGLAYFF
TRBV12-3/TRBV12-4	NA	NA	TRBJ1-1	TGTGCCAGCACCTTGGACCCTAACACTGAAGCTTTCTTT	CASTLDPNTEAFF
TRBV7-8	few	NA	TRBJ2-1	TGTGCCAGCAGCTTAGGTCTCGTGGTGAACAATGAGCAGTTCTTC	CASSLGLVVNNEQFF
TRBV7-2	NA	NA	TRBJ2-7	TGTGCCAGCAGCTTAGGATCGGGAGGGGGCCCCTACGAGCAGTACTTC	CASSLGSGGGPYEQYF
TRBV9	few	NA	TRBJ2-5	TGTGCCAGCAGCCAGACGCTCCAAGAGACCCAGTACTTC	CASSQTLQETQYF
TRBV7-6	many	NA	TRBJ2-3	TGTGCCAGCAGCCCATCCGTCCCGGGACACCCTTACCTCACAGATACGCAGTATTTT	CASSPSVPGHPYLTDTQYF
TRBV18	NA	TRBD2	TRBJ2-7	TGTGCCAGCTCACCCCTGACCGGGACTACCGCCCTGGGGGAGCAGTACTTC	CASSPLTGTTALGEQYF
TRBV7-9	few	NA	TRBJ1-2	TGTGCCAGCAGCCATGGGGGGGCTAATTTCTACACCTTC	CASSHGGANFYTF
TRBV29-1	NA	NA	TRBJ2-7	TGCAGCGTTGAAGCTTCGGGGGGCAGGATCTACGAGCAGTACTTC	CSVEASGGRIYEQYF